One and the same sample provided the 30 T cell receptor beta chains below, sequenced in a study of graft-versus-host responses after intestinal transplantation. Using immunoSEQ multiplex PCR, the repertoire was profiled, and TCRdb retains in-frame clones only, with some absent. The table has around 54,000 clones, about 89% seen once. The sequencing used PBMCs, collected roughly 680 days after intestinal transplant. Receptors originate from a human patient who received an intestinal transplant, so some T cells may come from the graft donor.

The chain joins TRBV19 to TRBJ2-3, with 10 bases lining up with TRBD2. With V trimmed by 3 bases and J by 0 bases, 9 bases remained unmatched. The CDR3 has 18 amino acids. CDR1 and CDR2 (germline): LNHDA, SQIVND (reference sequence). CDR3: CASSISLAGYTSTDTQYF. The DNA of the CDR3 is TGTGCCAGTAGTATCTCACTAGCGGGATATACTAGCACAGATACGCAGTATTTT.

The chain carries TRBV11-3 and TRBJ2-3, with 12 bases matching TRBD2. V shed 1 base, J shed 2 bases, and the junction held 10 bases outside the gene matches. Germline V gene sequence: CDR1 SGHNT, CDR2 YENEEA. CDR3 length: 19 amino acids. In nucleotides, the CDR3 is TGTGCCAGCAGCTTAGGAGACAGACTAGCGGGGGAAGACACAGATACGCAGTATTTT. Its protein is CASSLGDRLAGEDTDTQYF.

CDR3 residues: CASSYSEGGSYGYTF. CDR3 sequence (DNA): TGTGCCAGCAGTTACTCGGAGGGCGGGAGCTATGGCTACACCTTC. The chain is built from TRBV6-5 and TRBJ1-2; D is ambiguous. Germline CDR1 is MNHEY and CDR2 is SVGAGI. The CDR3 is 15 residues long. V gave up 0 bases and J gave up 4 bases, with 12 bases separating them.

A single count supports this clone. The chain recombines TRBV19 with TRBJ1-2; possibly TRBD1 for D (5 bases). The CDR3 totals 13 residues. The germline gives CDR1 LNHDA, CDR2 SQIVND (reference sequence). V was clipped by 7 bases and J by 1 base, with 10 bases between them. Here the CDR3 reads CASKGRVNYGYTF. CDR3 coding DNA: TGTGCCAGTAAGGGCAGGGTTAACTATGGCTACACCTTC.

The genes are TRBV27 and TRBJ1-2; no reliable D call. The CDR3 is 13 amino acids. Germline loops: CDR1 MNHEY, CDR2 SMNVEV (reference sequence). Trimming pared 6 bases from V and 4 bases from J, leaving 12 bases between. The CDR3 region has the DNA TGTGCCAGCAGCACAGCCCAGGCCTATGGCTACACCTTC. Translating gives CASSTAQAYGYTF.

The chain uses TRBV27 and TRBJ1-6; D is undetermined. CDR3 length equals 13 residues. Trimming left V 3 bases short and J 8 bases short, with 8 bases between. Germline loops: CDR1 MNHEY, CDR2 SMNVEV (reference sequence). Here the CDR3 DNA reads TGTGCCAGCAGTTTGCGTGGGCATTCACCCCTCCACTTT. It translates to CASSLRGHSPLHF.

This chain uses TRBV5-1 with TRBJ2-2; 12 bases match TRBD2. This CDR3 is 18 amino acids long. The trim removed 6 bases at V and 4 bases at J, leaving 13 bases unmatched. The germline gives CDR1 SGHRS, CDR2 YFSETQ. The CDR3 loop is CASKSISGTSGFTGELFF. The CDR3 nucleotides read TGCGCCAGCAAATCAATATCCGGGACTAGCGGGTTCACCGGGGAGCTGTTTTTT.

For the CDR3, the DNA is TGTGCCAGCAGAGTGACTAGGGGAGGTGCCGAGCAGTACTTC. Translating gives CASRVTRGGAEQYF. The V and J genes are TRBV6-1 and TRBJ2-5; a weak D match, TRBD2 (6 bases). The DNA end is a closer match to TRBJ2-7, so the J assignment may be wrong. The germline CDR1 and CDR2 sequences are MNHNS and SASEGT. The length of the CDR3 is 14 residues.

The genes are TRBV14 and TRBJ2-5, with D unclear. V lost 4 bases and J lost 5, with 11 bases in between. The CDR3 contains 13 residues. Germline loops: CDR1 SGHDN, CDR2 FVKESK. The CDR3 here is CASSPSRTETQYF. In DNA, the CDR3 is TGTGCCAGCAGCCCCAGTCGGACGGAGACCCAGTACTTC.

The rearrangement uses TRBV7-2 and TRBJ2-7; a possible D gene is TRBD1 (6 bases). The CDR3 spans 13 residues. Trimming took 1 base from V and 4 from J, leaving 8 bases between them. Looked up from germline, CDR1 is SGHTA and CDR2 is FQGNSA. DNA for the CDR3: TGTGCCAGCAGCTTAGGAGGGGGTTACGAGCAGTACTTC. Its protein is CASSLGGGYEQYF.

A single count supports this clone. The rearrangement links TRBV6-1 to TRBJ2-5, with 11 bases aligning to TRBD2. CDR3 size: 16 residues. Germline CDR1 is MNHNS and CDR2 is SASEGT. J was trimmed by 4 bases and V by 0 bases; bases with no gene match: 4. CDR3 protein: CASSEALAGGRETQYF. The CDR3 DNA follows: TGTGCCAGCAGTGAAGCGCTAGCGGGGGGTAGAGAGACCCAGTACTTC.

This clone was recorded a few times. V usage is TRBV7-3 and J usage is TRBJ2-2; D unresolved. Germline V gene sequence: CDR1 SGHTA, CDR2 FQGTGA. V was shortened by 4 bases and J by 1 base, with 13 bases between the two germline ends. This CDR3 has 16 amino acids. Written as DNA, the CDR3 is TGTGCCAGCAGCTCGGGCCCGGACCGGAACACCGGGGAGCTGTTTTTT. This translates into CASSSGPDRNTGELFF.

V is TRBV5-1 and J is TRBJ2-2, with 10 bases lining up with TRBD2. V lost 5 bases to trimming and J lost 3 bases; unmatched junction nucleotides: 7. The length of the CDR3 is 16 residues. The germline gives CDR1 SGHRS, CDR2 YFSETQ. The CDR3 DNA sequence: TGCGCCAGCAGACCGCCGACTAGCGGGTACACCGGGGAGCTGTTTTTT. Residues: CASRPPTSGYTGELFF.

The rearrangement uses TRBV21-1 and TRBJ2-7; the table's D call, TRBD1, has no DNA check behind it. TRBV21-1 is deemed a pseudogene. This CDR3 is built from 14 residues. In nucleotides, the CDR3 is TGTGCCAGCAGCAAAGTCACAGGGTACTACGAGCAGTACTTC. The encoded protein is CASSKVTGYYEQYF.

The chain has TRBV19 and TRBJ2-1, with TRBD2 identical over 10 bases. The CDR3 covers 14 residues. With V trimmed by 3 bases and J by 14 bases, 10 bases remained unmatched. Per germline, CDR1 LNHDA and CDR2 SQIVND (reference sequence). CDR3 loop: CASSISQRGGGKFF. CDR3 coding DNA: TGTGCCAGTAGTATTAGTCAGCGGGGGGGCGGGAAGTTCTTC. Full variable domain (rest looked up from reference TRBV19 and TRBJ2-1): DGGITQSPKYLFRKEGQNVTLSCEQNLNHDAMYWYRQDPGQGLRLIYYSQIVNDFQKGDIAEGYSVSREKKESFPLTVTSAQKNPTAFYLCASSISQRGGGKFFGPGTRLTVL.

The chain recombines TRBV25-1 with TRBJ2-4; 7 positions match TRBD1. The V gene end was trimmed by 5 bases and the J gene end by 0 bases; junction bases not matched to a gene: 7. The CDR3 contains 16 residues. Germline lookup yields CDR1 MGHDK and CDR2 SYGVNS. CDR3 DNA sequence: TGTGCCAGCAGTAACCACAGGGGCGAAGCCAAAAACATTCAGTACTTC. It translates to CASSNHRGEAKNIQYF.

The CDR3 spells CASSPSGLSYEQYF. In DNA form, the CDR3 reads TGCGCCAGCAGCCCTAGCGGGCTAAGCTACGAGCAGTACTTC. This chain links TRBV4-1 with TRBJ2-7, with 8 nucleotides matching TRBD2. CDR1 is MGHRA, CDR2 YSYEKL, per germline. With V trimmed by 4 bases and J by 3 bases, 5 bases remained unmatched. This CDR3 has 14 amino acids.

The CDR3 loop reads CASRGQDQETQYF. The CDR3 coding sequence is TGTGCCAGCAGGGGACAGGATCAAGAGACCCAGTACTTC. The chain combines TRBV9 with TRBJ2-5; TRBD1 aligns across 8 bases. The CDR3 consists of 13 residues. The trim removed 5 bases at V and 2 bases at J, leaving 2 bases unmatched. The germline gives CDR1 SGDLS, CDR2 YYNGEE.

This chain links TRBV4-1 with TRBJ1-4; possible D gene TRBD1, 6 bases. V lost 5 bases, J lost 10 bases, and 20 bases lay in between. The germline gives CDR1 MGHRA, CDR2 YSYEKL. The CDR3 has 15 amino acids. The CDR3 sequence: CASSLGGQDIGKLFF. The CDR3 DNA is TGCGCCAGCAGCTTAGGGGGGCAGGATATTGGAAAACTGTTTTTT.

The rearrangement links TRBV11-2 to TRBJ2-2; D unclear. Germline V gene data show CDR1 as SGHAT and CDR2 as FQNNGV. With 0 bases removed from V and 2 bases from J, the gap between germline ends came to 10 bases. This CDR3 spans 16 amino acids. The CDR3 protein is CASSLEFHHNTGELFF. As DNA, the CDR3 is TGTGCCAGCAGCTTAGAATTCCACCACAACACCGGGGAGCTGTTTTTT. Full variable domain (outside the CDR3, taken from reference TRBV11-2 and TRBJ2-2): EAGVAQSPRYKIIEKRQSVAFWCNPISGHATLYWYQQILGQGPKLLIQFQNNGVVDDSQLPKDRFSAERLKGVDSTLKIQPAKLEDSAVYLCASSLEFHHNTGELFFGEGSRLTVL.

This clone was observed a single time. V is TRBV7-2 and J is TRBJ1-5, with D perhaps matching TRBD1 (6 bases). CDR1 is SGHTA, CDR2 FQGNSA, per germline. Trimming took 1 base from V and 3 from J, leaving 7 bases between them. CDR3 length: 14 amino acids. The CDR3: CASSLGGANQPQHF. The CDR3 coding sequence is TGTGCCAGCAGCTTAGGGGGGGCCAATCAGCCCCAGCATTTT.

DNA of the CDR3: TGTGCCAGCAGTAGCAAAAGATTCTACGAGCAGTACTTC. Translating it yields CASSSKRFYEQYF. V and J are TRBV25-1 and TRBJ2-7; D uncertain. The germline V and J ends were trimmed by 5 bases and 3 bases, with 11 bases remaining between them. This CDR3 region has 13 residues. CDR1 and CDR2 (germline): MGHDK, SYGVNS.

The chain recombines TRBV10-3 with TRBJ2-1, with TRBD1 identical over 9 bases. Losses at the gene ends were 4 bases for V and 7 bases for J; bases not matched to a gene: 14. CDR1 is ENHRY, CDR2 SYGVKD, per germline. The CDR3 loop spans 17 amino acids. DNA of the CDR3: TGTGCCATCAGTGGTGGGGGACAGGGTTTTCGTTTAAATGAGCAGTTCTTC. Amino acid sequence: CAISGGGQGFRLNEQFF.

The rearrangement uses TRBV19 and TRBJ2-1; TRBD2 agrees at 15 bases. CDR3 length: 16 amino acids. The germline V gene has CDR1 LNHDA and CDR2 SQIVND (reference sequence). V gave up 6 bases and J gave up 3 bases; unmatched junction bases: 3. The CDR3 region is CASRGLAGGYYNEQFF. The CDR3 DNA sequence: TGTGCCAGTAGGGGACTAGCGGGGGGCTACTACAATGAGCAGTTCTTC.

CDR3 nucleotides: TGTGCCAGCAGCTTGGAGTTCTGCGGGGGGGCCTGTGAGACCCAGTACTTC. It translates to CASSLEFCGGACETQYF. This rearrangement joins TRBV5-4 to TRBJ2-5; 9 bases line up with TRBD2. Germline V lookup: CDR1 SGHNT, CDR2 YYREEE (reference sequence). J gave up 5 bases and V 0 bases, and 11 bases lay outside the gene matches. There are 17 residues in the CDR3.

V gene TRBV7-2 combines with J gene TRBJ1-6; D gene uncertain. Germline V gene sequence: CDR1 SGHTA, CDR2 FQGNSA. The CDR3 contains 14 residues. V was pared by 5 bases and J by 7 bases, with 12 bases between. The CDR3 loop is CASSVAARNSPLHF. CDR3 nucleotides: TGTGCCAGCAGCGTCGCGGCCCGGAATTCACCCCTCCACTTT.

The chain carries TRBV7-8 and TRBJ1-2, with a possible D match to TRBD1 (5 bases). The germline gives CDR1 SGHVS, CDR2 FQNEAQ. The CDR3 covers 17 residues. Trimming took 1 base from V and 8 from J, leaving 23 bases between them. This chain's CDR3 is CASSLGVRGTTYEGYTF. The DNA of the CDR3 is TGTGCCAGCAGCTTAGGGGTTCGGGGCACGACCTATGAAGGCTACACCTTC.

J is TRBJ2-1 and V is TRBV10-3, with 11 bases identical to TRBD2. V gave up 3 bases and J gave up 3 bases; unmatched junction bases: 4. Germline V gene data show CDR1 as ENHRY and CDR2 as SYGVKD. This CDR3 has 16 amino acids. The CDR3 reads CAISELLAGVYNEQFF. For the CDR3, the DNA is TGTGCCATCAGTGAACTACTAGCGGGGGTCTACAATGAGCAGTTCTTC.

This chain joins TRBV29-1 and TRBJ2-6; possibly TRBD1 for D (5 bases). CDR1 is SQVTM, CDR2 ANQGSEA, per germline. There are 15 residues in the CDR3. Trimming shortened V by 4 bases and J by 5 bases, and 15 bases separated the two germline ends. The CDR3 DNA follows: TGCAGCGTTGTGGAGATCTCAGGGAGGGCCAACGTCCTGACTTTC. This encodes CSVVEISGRANVLTF.

V gene TRBV27 combines with J gene TRBJ2-3; 16 bases align to TRBD2. From germline, CDR1 is MNHEY and CDR2 SMNVEV (reference sequence). V trimming: 2 bases; J trimming: 4 bases; junction bases outside the gene matches: 3. The length of the CDR3 is 17 residues. CDR3 in DNA: TGTGCCAGCAGTTTACCGGGACTAGCGGGGGGGCCAGATACGCAGTATTTT. Protein: CASSLPGLAGGPDTQYF.